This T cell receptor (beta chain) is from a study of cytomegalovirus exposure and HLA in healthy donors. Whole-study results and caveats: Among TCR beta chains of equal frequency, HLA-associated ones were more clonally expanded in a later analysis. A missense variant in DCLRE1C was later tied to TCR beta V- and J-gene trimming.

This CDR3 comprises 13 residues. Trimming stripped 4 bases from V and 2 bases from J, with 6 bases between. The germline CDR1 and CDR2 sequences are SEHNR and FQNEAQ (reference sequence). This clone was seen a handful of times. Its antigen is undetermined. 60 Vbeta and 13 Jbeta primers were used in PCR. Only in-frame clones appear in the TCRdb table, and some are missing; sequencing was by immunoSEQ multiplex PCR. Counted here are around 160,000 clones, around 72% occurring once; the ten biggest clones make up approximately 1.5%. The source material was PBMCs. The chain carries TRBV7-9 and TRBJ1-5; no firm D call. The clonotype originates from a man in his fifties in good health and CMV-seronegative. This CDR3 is CASSYGGNQPQHF. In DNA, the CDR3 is TGTGCCAGCAGCTACGGGGGCAATCAGCCCCAGCATTTT.